This T cell receptor beta chain was observed in a study of response to subunit inactivated influenza vaccine. Points from the study as a whole: Seasonal influenza vaccination, on each occasion, was suggested by the authors to recruit few new T cells.

This clonotype was seen more than once but under ten times. What it recognizes is unknown. Each CDR3 protein gets one entry after TCRdb re-called the RT-PCR reads with MiXCR. The sample has over 750,000 distinct CDR3 sequences, around 20% seen once; the top ten hold 10%. Trimming took off 6 bases at V and 0 bases at J, with 18 bases between the two ends. The CDR3 sequence is 17 residues long. The J gene is TRBJ2-1, the V gene TRBV12-3 or TRBV12-4, with a weak D call TRBD2 (6 bases). This sample comprised PBMCs from blood, obtained about 5 days after vaccination. The sequence derives from a man aged 45-65 years who received an inactivated influenza vaccine. This CDR3 reads CASRPGSSGRSYNEQFF. In DNA, the CDR3 is TGTGCCAGCAGGCCTGGTAGTAGCGGCCGCTCCTACAATGAGCAGTTCTTC.